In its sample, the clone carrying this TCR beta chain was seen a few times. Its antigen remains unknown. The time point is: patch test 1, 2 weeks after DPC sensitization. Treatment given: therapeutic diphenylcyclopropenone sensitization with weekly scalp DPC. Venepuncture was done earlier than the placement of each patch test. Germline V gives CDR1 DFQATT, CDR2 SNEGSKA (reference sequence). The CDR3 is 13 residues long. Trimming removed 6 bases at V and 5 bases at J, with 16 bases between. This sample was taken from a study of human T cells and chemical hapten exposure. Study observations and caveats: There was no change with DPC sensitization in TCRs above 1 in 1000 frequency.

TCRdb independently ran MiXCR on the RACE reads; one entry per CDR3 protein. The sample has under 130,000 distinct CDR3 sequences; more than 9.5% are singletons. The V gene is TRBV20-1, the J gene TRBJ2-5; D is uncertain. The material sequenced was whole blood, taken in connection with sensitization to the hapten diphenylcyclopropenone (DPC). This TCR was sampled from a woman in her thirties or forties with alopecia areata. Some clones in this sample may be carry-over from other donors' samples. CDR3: CSALGVDTETQYF. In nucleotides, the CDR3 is TGCAGTGCCCTGGGTGTAGATACGGAGACCCAGTACTTC.